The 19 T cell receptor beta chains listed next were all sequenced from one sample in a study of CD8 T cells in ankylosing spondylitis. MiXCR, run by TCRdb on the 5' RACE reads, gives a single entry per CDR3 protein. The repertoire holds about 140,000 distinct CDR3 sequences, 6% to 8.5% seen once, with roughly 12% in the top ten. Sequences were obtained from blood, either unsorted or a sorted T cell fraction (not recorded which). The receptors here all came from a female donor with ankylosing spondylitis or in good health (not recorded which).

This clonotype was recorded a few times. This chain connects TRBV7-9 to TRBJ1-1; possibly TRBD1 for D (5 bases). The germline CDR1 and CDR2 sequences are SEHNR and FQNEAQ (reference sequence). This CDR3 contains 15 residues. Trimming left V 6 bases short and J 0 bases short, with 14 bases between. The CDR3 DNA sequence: TGTGCCAGCAGGAACCAGGGACCTTTGAACACTGAAGCTTTCTTT. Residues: CASRNQGPLNTEAFF.

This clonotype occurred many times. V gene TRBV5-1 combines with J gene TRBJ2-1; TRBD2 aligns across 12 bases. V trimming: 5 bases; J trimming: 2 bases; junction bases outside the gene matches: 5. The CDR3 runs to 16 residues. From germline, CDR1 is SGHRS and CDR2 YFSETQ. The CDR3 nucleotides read TGCGCCAGCAGGACTAGCGGGGGAGGGACCTACAATGAGCAGTTCTTC. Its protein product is CASRTSGGGTYNEQFF.

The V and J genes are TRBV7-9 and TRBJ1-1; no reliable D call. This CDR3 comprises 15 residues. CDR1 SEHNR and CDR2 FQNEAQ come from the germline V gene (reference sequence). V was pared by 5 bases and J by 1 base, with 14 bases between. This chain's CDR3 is CASSPGPIANTEAFF. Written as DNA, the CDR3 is TGTGCCAGCAGCCCAGGACCGATCGCGAACACTGAAGCTTTCTTT.

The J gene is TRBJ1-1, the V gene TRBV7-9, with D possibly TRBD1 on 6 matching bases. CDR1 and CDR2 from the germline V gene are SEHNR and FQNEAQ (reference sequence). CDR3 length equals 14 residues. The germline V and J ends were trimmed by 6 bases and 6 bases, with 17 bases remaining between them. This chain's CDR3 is CASRPGGGGAEAFF. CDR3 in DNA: TGTGCCAGCAGGCCCGGAGGAGGGGGAGCTGAAGCTTTCTTT.

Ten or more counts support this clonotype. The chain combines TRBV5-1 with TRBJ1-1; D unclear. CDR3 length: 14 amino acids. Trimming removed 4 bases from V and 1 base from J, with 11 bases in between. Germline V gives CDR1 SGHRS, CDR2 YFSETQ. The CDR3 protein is CASSPISANTEAFF. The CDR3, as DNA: TGCGCCAGCAGCCCTATTTCGGCGAACACTGAAGCTTTCTTT.

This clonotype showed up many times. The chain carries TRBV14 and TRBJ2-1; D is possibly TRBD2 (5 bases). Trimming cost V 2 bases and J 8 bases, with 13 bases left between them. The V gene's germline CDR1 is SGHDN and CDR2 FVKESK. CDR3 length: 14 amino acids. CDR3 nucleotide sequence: TGTGCCAGCAGCCAACTCTTGGTCGGGGATGAGCAGTTCTTC. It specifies CASSQLLVGDEQFF.

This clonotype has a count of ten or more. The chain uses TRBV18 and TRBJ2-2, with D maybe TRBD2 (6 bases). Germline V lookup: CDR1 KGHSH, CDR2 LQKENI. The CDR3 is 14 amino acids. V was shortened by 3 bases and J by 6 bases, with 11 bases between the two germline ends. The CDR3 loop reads CASSPQRVAGELFF. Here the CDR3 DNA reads TGTGCCAGCTCACCTCAGCGGGTCGCCGGGGAGCTGTTTTTT.

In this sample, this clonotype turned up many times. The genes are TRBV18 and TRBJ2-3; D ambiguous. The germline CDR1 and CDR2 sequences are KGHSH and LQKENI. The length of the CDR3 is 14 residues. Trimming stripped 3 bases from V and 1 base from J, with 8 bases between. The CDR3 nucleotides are TGTGCCAGCTCACCCCGACCTGGCACAGATACGCAGTATTTT. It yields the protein CASSPRPGTDTQYF.

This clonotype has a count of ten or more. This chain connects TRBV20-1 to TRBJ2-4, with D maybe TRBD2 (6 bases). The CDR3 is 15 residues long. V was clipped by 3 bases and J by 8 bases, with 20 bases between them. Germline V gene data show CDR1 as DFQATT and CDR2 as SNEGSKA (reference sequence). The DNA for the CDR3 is TGCAGTGCTAGTTATCCTCTTGGGGGAGGTGACATTCAGTACTTC. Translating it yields CSASYPLGGGDIQYF.

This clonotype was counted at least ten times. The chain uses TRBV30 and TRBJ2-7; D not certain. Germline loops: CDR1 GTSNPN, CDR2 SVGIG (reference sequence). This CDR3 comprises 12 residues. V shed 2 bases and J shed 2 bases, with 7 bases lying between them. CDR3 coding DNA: TGTGCCTGGAGTTGGGGTGCCTACGAGCAGTACTTC. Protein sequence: CAWSWGAYEQYF. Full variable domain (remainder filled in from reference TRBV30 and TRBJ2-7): SQTIHQWPATLVQPVGSPLSLECTVEGTSNPNLYWYRQAAGRGLQLLFYSVGIGQISSEVPQNLSASRPQDRQFILSSKKLLLSDSGFYLCAWSWGAYEQYFGPGTRLTVT.

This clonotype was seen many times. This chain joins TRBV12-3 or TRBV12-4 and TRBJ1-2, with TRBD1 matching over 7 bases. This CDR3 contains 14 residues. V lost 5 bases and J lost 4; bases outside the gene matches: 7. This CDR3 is CASSTRQGGYGYTF. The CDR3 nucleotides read TGTGCCAGCAGTACGAGACAGGGTGGCTATGGCTACACCTTC.

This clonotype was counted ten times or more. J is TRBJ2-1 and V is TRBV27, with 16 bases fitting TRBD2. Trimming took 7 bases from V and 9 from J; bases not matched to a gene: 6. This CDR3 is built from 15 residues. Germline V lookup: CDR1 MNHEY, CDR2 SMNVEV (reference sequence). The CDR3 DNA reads TGTGCCAGCAATCCGGGACTAGCGGGGGGGCGTGAGCAGTTCTTC. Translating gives CASNPGLAGGREQFF.

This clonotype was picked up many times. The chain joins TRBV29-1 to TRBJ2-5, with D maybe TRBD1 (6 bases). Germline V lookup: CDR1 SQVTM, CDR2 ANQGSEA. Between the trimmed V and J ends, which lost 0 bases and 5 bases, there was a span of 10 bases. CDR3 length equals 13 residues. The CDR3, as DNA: TGCAGCGTTGAAGATTCCAGGGGCGAGACCCAGTACTTC. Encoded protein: CSVEDSRGETQYF.

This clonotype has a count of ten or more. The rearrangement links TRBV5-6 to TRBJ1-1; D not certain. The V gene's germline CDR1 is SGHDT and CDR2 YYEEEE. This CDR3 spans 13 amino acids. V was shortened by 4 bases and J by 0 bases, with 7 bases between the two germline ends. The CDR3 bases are TGTGCCAGCAGCGCCTCCTTGAACACTGAAGCTTTCTTT. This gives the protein CASSASLNTEAFF.

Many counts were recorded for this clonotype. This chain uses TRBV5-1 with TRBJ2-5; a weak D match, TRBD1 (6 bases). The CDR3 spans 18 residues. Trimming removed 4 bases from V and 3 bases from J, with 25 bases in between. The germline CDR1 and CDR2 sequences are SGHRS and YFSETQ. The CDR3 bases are TGCGCCAGCAGCCTACATATTAACCTGACAGGAGTGGAAGAGACCCAGTACTTC. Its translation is CASSLHINLTGVEETQYF. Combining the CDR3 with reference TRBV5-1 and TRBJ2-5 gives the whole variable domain KAGVTQTPRYLIKTRGQQVTLSCSPISGHRSVSWYQQTPGQGLQFLFEYFSETQRNKGNFPGRFSGRQFSNSRSEMNVSTLELGDSALYLCASSLHINLTGVEETQYFGPGTRLLVL.

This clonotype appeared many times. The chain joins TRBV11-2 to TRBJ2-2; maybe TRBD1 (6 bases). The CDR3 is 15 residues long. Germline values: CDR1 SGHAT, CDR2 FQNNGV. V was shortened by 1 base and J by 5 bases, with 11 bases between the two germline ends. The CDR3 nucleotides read TGTGCCAGCAGCTTAGGCAGGGGTTGGACCGGGGAGCTGTTTTTT. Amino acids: CASSLGRGWTGELFF.

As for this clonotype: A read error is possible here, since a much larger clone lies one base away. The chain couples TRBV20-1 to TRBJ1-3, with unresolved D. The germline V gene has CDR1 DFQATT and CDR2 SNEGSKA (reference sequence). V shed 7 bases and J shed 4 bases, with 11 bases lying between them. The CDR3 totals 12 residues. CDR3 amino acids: CSVAVPGNTIYF. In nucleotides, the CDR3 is TGCAGTGTGGCAGTGCCAGGAAACACCATATATTTT.

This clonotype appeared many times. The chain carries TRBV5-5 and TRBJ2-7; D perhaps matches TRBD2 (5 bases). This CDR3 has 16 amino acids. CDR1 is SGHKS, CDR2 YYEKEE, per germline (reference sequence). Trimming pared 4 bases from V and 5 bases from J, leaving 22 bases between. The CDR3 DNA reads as TGTGCCAGCAGCACCGCGGGCGGGTCTACTTTTAACGAGCAGTACTTC. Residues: CASSTAGGSTFNEQYF.

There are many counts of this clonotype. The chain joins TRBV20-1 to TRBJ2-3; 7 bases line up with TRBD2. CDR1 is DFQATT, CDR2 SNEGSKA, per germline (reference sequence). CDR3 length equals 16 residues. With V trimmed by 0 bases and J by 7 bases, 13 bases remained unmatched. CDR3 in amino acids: CSARDLRTRLANTQYF. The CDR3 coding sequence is TGCAGTGCTAGAGATCTCCGGACTAGACTGGCAAATACGCAGTATTTT.